The sequence of this T cell receptor beta chain was determined in a study of blood T cell repertoires in COVID-19. Study-wide background: Whether acute or convalescent, the COVID-19 samples came from the United States, Italy and Spain.

The V and J ends lost 6 bases and 5 bases, in that order; junction bases with no gene match: 5. The CDR3 is made up of 13 amino acids. The method was immunoSEQ multiplex PCR; TCRdb's version includes in-frame clones alone and lacks a portion of them. The repertoire holds hundreds of thousands of clones, with 85% to 90% as singletons. The J gene is TRBJ1-2, the V gene TRBV12-3 or TRBV12-4; 8 bases align to TRBD1. This TCR was sampled from a woman between 18 and 30 years old with acute or convalescent COVID-19. Sequencing was performed on peripheral blood. In nucleotides, the CDR3 is TGTGCCAGCAGCATCGACAGGGGATATGGCTACACCTTC. It yields the protein CASSIDRGYGYTF.